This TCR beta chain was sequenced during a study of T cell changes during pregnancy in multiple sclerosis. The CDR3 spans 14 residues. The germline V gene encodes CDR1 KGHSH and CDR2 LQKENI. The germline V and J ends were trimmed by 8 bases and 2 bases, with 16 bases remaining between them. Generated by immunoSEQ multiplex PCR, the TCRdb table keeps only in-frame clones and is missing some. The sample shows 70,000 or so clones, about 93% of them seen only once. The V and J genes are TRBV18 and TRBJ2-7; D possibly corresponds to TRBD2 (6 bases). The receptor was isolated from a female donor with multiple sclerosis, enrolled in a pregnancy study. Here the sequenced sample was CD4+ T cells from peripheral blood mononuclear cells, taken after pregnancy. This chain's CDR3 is CASRTPEGPYEQYF. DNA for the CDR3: TGTGCCAGCCGCACTCCGGAGGGCCCCTACGAGCAGTACTTC.